Presented here are 4 T cell receptor beta chains from one specimen sequenced in a study of T cells after yellow fever vaccination (dated by TCRdb to between 2018 and 2021). Taken with the paper, the label for treatment or condition translates to: live attenuated yellow fever vaccine strain. To prepare the library, 5' RACE was applied. The sequencer listed for this sample is Illumina HiSeq 2500. The public reads were quality trimmed at Q25 with fastp and then assembled into clones with MiXCR by TCRdb, keeping productive beta chains. Rows merge per CDR3 protein into single entries with the most common DNA and genes. For this sample there are under 700,000 distinct CDR3 sequences; around a sixth appear just once. About 18% of the sample is taken by the ten largest. The sequences come from PBMCs, collected 4 to 5 days after the first yellow fever vaccination. The origin of the receptors is a man between 18 and 29 years old who received the YFV17D yellow fever vaccine.

Note on this clonotype: Since the CDR3 does not end with the conserved phenylalanine or tryptophan, this likely comes from a read error. This chain connects TRBV6-5 to TRBJ2-7; D ambiguous. V lost 0 bases to trimming and J lost 4 bases, with 7 bases between them. The CDR3 covers 13 residues. Looked up from germline, CDR1 is MNHEY and CDR2 is SVGAGI. In DNA form, the CDR3 reads TGTGCCAGCAGTTACTCGGGCAGTTACGAGCAGTACCTC. This codes for CASSYSGSYEQYL.

V and J are TRBV15 and TRBJ2-7, with D possibly matching TRBD1 (7 bases). The CDR3 runs to 15 residues. V gave up 0 bases and J gave up 7 bases, with 16 bases separating them. In germline, CDR1 is LNHNV, CDR2 YYDKDF (reference sequence). The CDR3: CATSRDDRTGGEQYF. CDR3 in DNA: TGTGCCACCAGCAGAGATGACCGGACAGGAGGGGAGCAGTACTTC.

The chain joins TRBV2 to TRBJ2-5; 14 positions match TRBD2. Germline-derived CDR1 and CDR2 are SNHLY and FYNNEI. V dropped 6 bases and J dropped 6; count of bases not matched to a gene: 6. The CDR3 length is 15 residues. The CDR3 region is CASRSTSGGGKTQYF. The CDR3 region has the DNA TGTGCCAGCAGATCGACTAGCGGGGGGGGAAAGACCCAGTACTTC.

This clonotype was seen repeatedly, ten times or more. This chain joins TRBV5-1 and TRBJ2-1; 9 nucleotides match TRBD1. The trim removed 6 bases at V and 2 bases at J, leaving 6 bases unmatched. The CDR3 extends over 15 amino acids. Germline CDR1 and CDR2: SGHRS and YFSETQ. The CDR3 loop is CASTGTGYTYNEQFF. DNA of the CDR3: TGCGCCAGCACGGGGACAGGGTATACCTACAATGAGCAGTTCTTC.